This is a list of T cell receptor beta chains from one sample in a study of blood T cells in healthy people across ages. TCRdb re-analysed the 5' RACE reads in MiXCR, keeping a single row per CDR3 protein. The sample gives about 970,000 distinct CDR3 sequences, roughly 51% of which show up once; around 21% is in the top ten. Input material: blood. The receptor set was obtained from a woman in her sixties in good health. The CDR3 runs from the conserved cysteine through the conserved F or W. D genes are given only for firm matches. A row's size may be missing; if present it is once, few, many or a size class.

V gene: TRBV12-3/TRBV12-4; clone size: few; J gene: TRBJ2-7; D gene: .; CDR3 protein: CASSRDIDSYEQYF; CDR3 DNA: TGTGCCAGCAGCCGGGACATCGACTCCTACGAGCAGTACTTC
V gene: TRBV4-1; clone size: .; J gene: TRBJ2-6; D gene: TRBD1; CDR3 protein: CASSRTGDSGANVLTF; CDR3 DNA: TGCGCCAGCAGCCGAACAGGGGACTCTGGGGCCAACGTCCTGACTTTC
V gene: TRBV5-6; clone size: .; J gene: TRBJ2-5; D gene: .; CDR3 protein: CASSLNWDQETQYF; CDR3 DNA: TGTGCCAGCAGCTTGAACTGGGACCAAGAGACCCAGTACTTC
V gene: TRBV28; clone size: .; J gene: TRBJ2-5; D gene: .; CDR3 protein: CASSTPLAGAKETQYF; CDR3 DNA: TGTGCCAGCTCAACCCCACTAGCAGGGGCTAAAGAGACCCAGTACTTC
V gene: TRBV4-3; clone size: .; J gene: TRBJ2-5; D gene: .; CDR3 protein: CASSQNPTGFQEAQYF; CDR3 DNA: TGCGCCAGCAGCCAAAACCCTACAGGTTTCCAAGAGGCCCAGTACTTC
V gene: TRBV29-1; clone size: .; J gene: TRBJ2-7; D gene: TRBD2; CDR3 protein: CSVETTSGRTYF; CDR3 DNA: TGCAGCGTTGAAACGACTAGCGGGAGGACGTACTTC
V gene: TRBV12-3/TRBV12-4; clone size: once; J gene: TRBJ1-1; D gene: .; CDR3 protein: CASTQERLTEAFF; CDR3 DNA: TGTGCCAGCACCCAGGAGCGATTGACTGAAGCTTTCTTT
V gene: TRBV9; clone size: .; J gene: TRBJ1-1; D gene: .; CDR3 protein: CASSVDGGGNTEAFF; CDR3 DNA: TGTGCCAGCAGCGTAGATGGTGGGGGGAACACTGAAGCTTTCTTT
V gene: TRBV5-1; clone size: few; J gene: TRBJ2-1; D gene: .; CDR3 protein: CASSLGKDLEQFF; CDR3 DNA: TGCGCCAGCAGCTTGGGAAAAGACCTTGAGCAGTTCTTC
V gene: TRBV30; clone size: .; J gene: TRBJ2-7; D gene: TRBD2; CDR3 protein: CAWSAGVAYEQYF; CDR3 DNA: TGTGCCTGGAGCGCGGGGGTGGCCTACGAGCAGTACTTC
V gene: TRBV7-2; clone size: .; J gene: TRBJ2-3; D gene: .; CDR3 protein: CASSQRGGGSRYF; CDR3 DNA: TGTGCCAGCAGCCAACGTGGGGGTGGAAGTCGGTATTTT
V gene: TRBV4-2; clone size: .; J gene: TRBJ2-7; D gene: .; CDR3 protein: CASSLNGHLVDEQYF; CDR3 DNA: TGTGCCAGCAGCTTAAACGGACACCTTGTCGACGAGCAGTACTTC
V gene: TRBV12-3/TRBV12-4; clone size: .; J gene: TRBJ2-6; D gene: .; CDR3 protein: CASSSAGTGANVLTF; CDR3 DNA: TGTGCCAGCAGTTCCGCAGGGACTGGGGCCAACGTCCTGACTTTC
V gene: TRBV7-2; clone size: .; J gene: TRBJ2-1; D gene: .; CDR3 protein: CASILTPLAGHEQFF; CDR3 DNA: TGTGCCAGCATCCTCACCCCGCTGGCGGGACATGAGCAGTTCTTC
V gene: TRBV7-2; clone size: few; J gene: TRBJ1-4; D gene: .; CDR3 protein: CASSLVSAGEKLFF; CDR3 DNA: TGTGCCAGCAGCTTAGTGTCAGCAGGGGAAAAACTGTTTTTT
V gene: TRBV5-1; clone size: .; J gene: TRBJ2-7; D gene: .; CDR3 protein: CASSLTRDSNYVEQYF; CDR3 DNA: TGCGCCAGCAGCTTGACGAGGGACTCGAACTACGTCGAGCAGTACTTC
V gene: TRBV12-3/TRBV12-4; clone size: .; J gene: TRBJ2-5; D gene: TRBD2; CDR3 protein: CASRSAGAQETQYF; CDR3 DNA: TGTGCCAGCAGGTCAGCGGGAGCTCAAGAGACCCAGTACTTC
V gene: TRBV4-2; clone size: few; J gene: TRBJ2-5; D gene: .; CDR3 protein: CASSQEVAQETQYF; CDR3 DNA: TGTGCCAGCAGCCAAGAGGTAGCCCAAGAGACCCAGTACTTC
V gene: TRBV28; clone size: many; J gene: TRBJ2-3; D gene: .; CDR3 protein: CASSLFLVPNTQYF; CDR3 DNA: TGTGCCAGCAGTTTATTTCTAGTGCCGAATACGCAGTATTTT
V gene: TRBV12-3/TRBV12-4; clone size: once; J gene: TRBJ2-3; D gene: TRBD2; CDR3 protein: CASSLKGGRGGDTQYF; CDR3 DNA: TGTGCCAGCAGTTTAAAAGGCGGGAGAGGAGGAGATACGCAGTATTTT
V gene: TRBV7-9; clone size: .; J gene: TRBJ2-5; D gene: .; CDR3 protein: CASSLAAFGQFEGETQYF; CDR3 DNA: TGTGCCAGCAGCTTAGCAGCGTTCGGACAATTTGAGGGAGAGACCCAGTACTTC
V gene: TRBV4-1; clone size: .; J gene: TRBJ1-1; D gene: .; CDR3 protein: CASSQVIGVGGLAEAFF; CDR3 DNA: TGCGCCAGCAGCCAAGTAATCGGAGTGGGTGGGCTCGCTGAAGCTTTCTTT
V gene: TRBV11-2; clone size: .; J gene: TRBJ2-7; D gene: .; CDR3 protein: CASSGTLIGSHEQYF; CDR3 DNA: TGTGCCAGCAGCGGAACGCTCATTGGTTCTCACGAGCAGTACTTC
V gene: TRBV3-1; clone size: .; J gene: TRBJ1-2; D gene: TRBD1; CDR3 protein: CASSQEDRGRPNTF; CDR3 DNA: TGTGCCAGCAGCCAAGAAGACAGGGGGCGGCCGAACACCTTC
V gene: TRBV21-1; clone size: .; J gene: TRBJ1-5; D gene: .; CDR3 protein: CASRKPGQNQPQHF; CDR3 DNA: TGTGCCAGCAGGAAACCGGGACAGAATCAGCCCCAGCATTTT
V gene: TRBV18; clone size: .; J gene: TRBJ1-1; D gene: .; CDR3 protein: CASSPLGERGEAFF; CDR3 DNA: TGTGCCAGCTCACCACTCGGGGAGAGGGGTGAAGCTTTCTTT
V gene: TRBV2; clone size: .; J gene: TRBJ2-5; D gene: .; CDR3 protein: CASSDWVTQYF; CDR3 DNA: TGTGCCAGCAGTGACTGGGTGACCCAGTACTTC
V gene: TRBV12-3/TRBV12-4; clone size: few; J gene: TRBJ1-1; D gene: .; CDR3 protein: CASSLGGDTEAFF; CDR3 DNA: TGTGCCAGCAGTTTGGGGGGAGATACTGAAGCTTTCTTT
V gene: TRBV4-2; clone size: few; J gene: TRBJ2-3; D gene: TRBD2; CDR3 protein: CASSQGSGRAFTDTQYF; CDR3 DNA: TGTGCCAGCAGCCAAGGTAGCGGGAGGGCCTTCACAGATACGCAGTATTTT
V gene: TRBV20-1; clone size: .; J gene: TRBJ2-4; D gene: .; CDR3 protein: CSARDPLPEKYF; CDR3 DNA: TGCAGTGCTAGAGATCCACTTCCCGAGAAGTACTTC
V gene: TRBV7-2; clone size: .; J gene: TRBJ1-2; D gene: TRBD1; CDR3 protein: CASSTWDSPKRGYGYTF; CDR3 DNA: TGTGCCAGCAGCACATGGGACAGCCCCAAACGGGGATATGGCTACACCTTC
V gene: TRBV7-3; clone size: few; J gene: TRBJ2-6; D gene: .; CDR3 protein: CASSPRDGSGANVLTF; CDR3 DNA: TGTGCCAGCAGCCCGCGAGACGGATCTGGGGCCAACGTCCTGACTTTC
V gene: TRBV20-1; clone size: .; J gene: TRBJ2-1; D gene: TRBD2; CDR3 protein: CSAEWASGLYNEQFF; CDR3 DNA: TGCAGTGCGGAGTGGGCTAGCGGCCTCTACAATGAGCAGTTCTTC
V gene: TRBV25-1; clone size: many; J gene: TRBJ2-7; D gene: TRBD2; CDR3 protein: CATTSEDYEQYF; CDR3 DNA: TGTGCCACCACTAGCGAGGACTACGAGCAGTACTTC
V gene: TRBV5-1; clone size: .; J gene: TRBJ2-1; D gene: .; CDR3 protein: CASSATQGYEQFF; CDR3 DNA: TGCGCCAGCAGCGCGACGCAGGGCTACGAGCAGTTCTTC
V gene: TRBV27; clone size: once; J gene: TRBJ2-1; D gene: .; CDR3 protein: CASSYAGQGHEQFF; CDR3 DNA: TGTGCCAGCAGTTACGCGGGACAAGGTCACGAGCAGTTCTTC
V gene: TRBV2; clone size: .; J gene: TRBJ1-6; D gene: .; CDR3 protein: CASTARQGSSYSPLHF; CDR3 DNA: TGTGCCAGCACTGCCAGGCAGGGATCATCCTATTCACCCCTCCACTTT
V gene: TRBV24-1; clone size: .; J gene: TRBJ2-1; D gene: TRBD2; CDR3 protein: CATRTSGRVEQFF; CDR3 DNA: TGTGCCACCAGGACTAGCGGGAGGGTTGAGCAGTTCTTC
V gene: TRBV9; clone size: .; J gene: TRBJ2-5; D gene: .; CDR3 protein: CASSGARGEETQYF; CDR3 DNA: TGTGCCAGCAGTGGGGCTCGGGGAGAAGAGACCCAGTACTTC
V gene: TRBV5-1; clone size: .; J gene: TRBJ2-7; D gene: .; CDR3 protein: CASSLAFGTYEQYF; CDR3 DNA: TGCGCCAGCAGCTTGGCTTTTGGCACTTACGAGCAGTACTTC
V gene: TRBV29-1; clone size: many; J gene: TRBJ2-6; D gene: .; CDR3 protein: CSVVGSSGANVLTF; CDR3 DNA: TGCAGCGTTGTGGGGAGCTCTGGGGCCAACGTCCTGACTTTC
V gene: TRBV6-1; clone size: .; J gene: TRBJ2-3; D gene: TRBD2; CDR3 protein: CASLPSGAPGLARTDTQYF; CDR3 DNA: TGTGCCTCCTTGCCGTCAGGGGCTCCGGGACTAGCCCGGACAGATACGCAGTATTTT
V gene: TRBV7-6; clone size: once; J gene: TRBJ2-7; D gene: TRBD2; CDR3 protein: CASSRLAGESSYEQYF; CDR3 DNA: TGTGCCAGCAGCCGGCTAGCGGGAGAGAGCTCCTACGAGCAGTACTTC
V gene: TRBV6-2/TRBV6-3; clone size: few; J gene: TRBJ2-7; D gene: TRBD2; CDR3 protein: CASTGTSEAYEQYF; CDR3 DNA: TGTGCCAGCACGGGGACTAGCGAGGCCTACGAGCAGTACTTC
V gene: TRBV6-6; clone size: .; J gene: TRBJ2-5; D gene: TRBD1; CDR3 protein: CASMATGGLYQETQYF; CDR3 DNA: TGTGCCAGCATGGCCACAGGGGGCTTGTACCAAGAGACCCAGTACTTC
V gene: TRBV11-2; clone size: .; J gene: TRBJ2-1; D gene: .; CDR3 protein: CASSLEGRNDNEQFF; CDR3 DNA: TGTGCCAGCAGCTTAGAGGGACGGAATGACAATGAGCAGTTCTTC
V gene: TRBV28; clone size: .; J gene: TRBJ1-1; D gene: .; CDR3 protein: CASPPSGSMNTEAFF; CDR3 DNA: TGTGCCAGCCCCCCCTCGGGGAGTATGAACACTGAAGCTTTCTTT
V gene: TRBV7-2; clone size: .; J gene: TRBJ2-1; D gene: .; CDR3 protein: CASSFRDLNANEQFF; CDR3 DNA: TGTGCCAGCAGCTTCAGGGATCTTAACGCCAATGAGCAGTTCTTC
V gene: TRBV12-5; clone size: .; J gene: TRBJ2-1; D gene: .; CDR3 protein: CASGLVVGENGNEQFF; CDR3 DNA: TGTGCTAGTGGTTTGGTAGTAGGGGAGAACGGGAATGAGCAGTTCTTC
V gene: TRBV20-1; clone size: .; J gene: TRBJ1-4; D gene: .; CDR3 protein: CSAGTGGLEKLFF; CDR3 DNA: TGCAGTGCTGGGACCGGGGGGTTGGAAAAACTGTTTTTT
V gene: TRBV11-2; clone size: .; J gene: TRBJ2-7; D gene: TRBD2; CDR3 protein: CASSRGTGLAYEQYF; CDR3 DNA: TGTGCCAGCAGTCGTGGTACTGGACTAGCCTACGAGCAGTACTTC
V gene: TRBV20-1; clone size: .; J gene: TRBJ1-6; D gene: .; CDR3 protein: CSARGPGENLHF; CDR3 DNA: TGCAGTGCGAGGGGCCCAGGGGAAAACCTCCACTTT
V gene: TRBV24-1; clone size: .; J gene: TRBJ2-1; D gene: .; CDR3 protein: CATSGVAQASYNEQFF; CDR3 DNA: TGTGCCACCAGTGGGGTGGCACAGGCATCCTACAATGAGCAGTTCTTC
V gene: TRBV3-1; clone size: .; J gene: TRBJ2-1; D gene: TRBD2; CDR3 protein: CASSVGALGVKTSNRDEQFF; CDR3 DNA: TGTGCCAGCAGTGTCGGGGCACTCGGAGTTAAGACTAGCAATAGGGATGAGCAGTTCTTC